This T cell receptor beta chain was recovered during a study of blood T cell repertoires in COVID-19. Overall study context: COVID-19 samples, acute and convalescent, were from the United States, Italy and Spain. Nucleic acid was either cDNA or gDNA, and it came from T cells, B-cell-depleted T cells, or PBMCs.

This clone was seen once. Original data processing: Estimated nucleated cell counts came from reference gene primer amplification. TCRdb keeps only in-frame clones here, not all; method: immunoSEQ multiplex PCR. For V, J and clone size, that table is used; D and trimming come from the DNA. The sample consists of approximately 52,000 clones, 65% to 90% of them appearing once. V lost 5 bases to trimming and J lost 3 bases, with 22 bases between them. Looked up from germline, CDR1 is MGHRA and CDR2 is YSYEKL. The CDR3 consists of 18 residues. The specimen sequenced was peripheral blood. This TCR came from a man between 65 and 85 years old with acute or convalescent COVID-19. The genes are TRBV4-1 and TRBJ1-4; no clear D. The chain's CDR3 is CASSSGAAELASNEKLFF. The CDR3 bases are TGCGCCAGCAGCTCAGGAGCGGCGGAACTGGCTTCTAATGAAAAACTGTTTTTT.